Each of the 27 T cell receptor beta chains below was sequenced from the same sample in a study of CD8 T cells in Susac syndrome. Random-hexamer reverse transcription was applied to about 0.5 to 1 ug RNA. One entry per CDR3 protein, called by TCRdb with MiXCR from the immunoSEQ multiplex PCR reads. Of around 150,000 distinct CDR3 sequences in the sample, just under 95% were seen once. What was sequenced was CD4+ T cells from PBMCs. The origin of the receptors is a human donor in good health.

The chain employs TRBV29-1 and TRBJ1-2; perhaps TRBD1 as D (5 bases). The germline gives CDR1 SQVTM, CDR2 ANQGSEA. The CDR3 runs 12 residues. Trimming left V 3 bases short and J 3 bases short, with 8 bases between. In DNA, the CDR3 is TGCAGCGTTGACTTAGGGGACTATGGCTACACCTTC. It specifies CSVDLGDYGYTF.

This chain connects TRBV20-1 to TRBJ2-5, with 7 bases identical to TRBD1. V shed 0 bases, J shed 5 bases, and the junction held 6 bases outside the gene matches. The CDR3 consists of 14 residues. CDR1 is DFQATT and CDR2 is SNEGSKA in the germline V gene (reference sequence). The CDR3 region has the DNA TGCAGTGCTAGAGATCGCCAGGGGGATGAGACCCAGTACTTC. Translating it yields CSARDRQGDETQYF.

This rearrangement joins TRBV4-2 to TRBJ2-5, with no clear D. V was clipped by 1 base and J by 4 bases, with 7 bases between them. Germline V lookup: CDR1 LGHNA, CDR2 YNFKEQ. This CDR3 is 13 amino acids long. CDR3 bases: TGTGCCAGCAGCCAAGGGATTGGAGAGACCCAGTACTTC. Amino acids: CASSQGIGETQYF.

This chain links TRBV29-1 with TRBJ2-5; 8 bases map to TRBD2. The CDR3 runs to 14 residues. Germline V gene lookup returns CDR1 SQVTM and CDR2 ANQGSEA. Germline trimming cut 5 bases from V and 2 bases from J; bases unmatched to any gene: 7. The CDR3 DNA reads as TGCAGCGTTAGGGGCGGGGGGCTTCAAGAGACCCAGTACTTC. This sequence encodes CSVRGGGLQETQYF.

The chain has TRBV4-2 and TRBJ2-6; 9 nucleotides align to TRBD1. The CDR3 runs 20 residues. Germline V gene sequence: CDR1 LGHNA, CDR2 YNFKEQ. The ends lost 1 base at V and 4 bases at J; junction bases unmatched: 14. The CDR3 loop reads CASSQVTGGHLISGANVLTF. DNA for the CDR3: TGTGCCAGCAGCCAAGTAACAGGGGGCCACCTGATCTCCGGGGCCAACGTCCTGACTTTC.

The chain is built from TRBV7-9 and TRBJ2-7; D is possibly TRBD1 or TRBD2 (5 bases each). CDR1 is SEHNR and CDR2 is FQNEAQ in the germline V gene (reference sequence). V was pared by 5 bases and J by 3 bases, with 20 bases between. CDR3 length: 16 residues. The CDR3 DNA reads TGTGCCAGCAGCGTCGGGGTAAACGCAGGGAGCTACGAGCAGTACTTC. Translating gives CASSVGVNAGSYEQYF.

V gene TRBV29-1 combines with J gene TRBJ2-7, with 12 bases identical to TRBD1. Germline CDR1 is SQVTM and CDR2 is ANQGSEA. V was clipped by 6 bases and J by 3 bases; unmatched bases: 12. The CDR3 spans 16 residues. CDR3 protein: CSVAGTGGAGSYEQYF. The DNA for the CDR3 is TGCAGCGTGGCCGGGACAGGGGGCGCGGGGAGCTACGAGCAGTACTTC.

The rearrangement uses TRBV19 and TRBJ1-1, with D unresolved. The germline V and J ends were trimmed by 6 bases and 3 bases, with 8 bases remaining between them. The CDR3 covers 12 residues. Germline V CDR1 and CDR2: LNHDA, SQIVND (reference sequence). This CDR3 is CASSSGDTEAFF. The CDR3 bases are TGTGCCAGTAGCTCCGGAGACACTGAAGCTTTCTTT.

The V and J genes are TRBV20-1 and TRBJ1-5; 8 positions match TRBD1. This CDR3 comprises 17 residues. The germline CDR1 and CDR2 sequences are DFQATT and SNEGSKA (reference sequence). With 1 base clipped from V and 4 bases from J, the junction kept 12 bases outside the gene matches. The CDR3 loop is CSARARVTRTGNQPQHF. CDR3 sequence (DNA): TGCAGTGCTAGAGCAAGGGTGACGAGGACAGGGAATCAGCCCCAGCATTTT.

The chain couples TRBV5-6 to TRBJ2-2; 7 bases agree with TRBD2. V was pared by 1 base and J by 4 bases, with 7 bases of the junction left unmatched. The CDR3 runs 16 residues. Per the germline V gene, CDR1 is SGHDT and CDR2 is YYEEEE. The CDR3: CASSLYIGGGTGELFF. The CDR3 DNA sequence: TGTGCCAGCAGCTTGTATATAGGCGGGGGCACCGGGGAGCTGTTTTTT. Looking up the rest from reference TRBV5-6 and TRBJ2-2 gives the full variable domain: DAGVTQSPTHLIKTRGQQVTLRCSPKSGHDTVSWYQQALGQGPQFIFQYYEEEERQRGNFPDRFSGHQFPNYSSELNVNALLLGDSALYLCASSLYIGGGTGELFFGEGSRLTVL.

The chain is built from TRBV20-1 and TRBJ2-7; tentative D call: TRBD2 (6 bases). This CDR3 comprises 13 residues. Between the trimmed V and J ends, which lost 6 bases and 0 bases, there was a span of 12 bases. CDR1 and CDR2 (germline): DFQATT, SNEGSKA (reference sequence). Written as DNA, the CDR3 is TGCAGTGCCCCGGACTACAGCTCCTACGAGCAGTACTTC. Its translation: CSAPDYSSYEQYF.

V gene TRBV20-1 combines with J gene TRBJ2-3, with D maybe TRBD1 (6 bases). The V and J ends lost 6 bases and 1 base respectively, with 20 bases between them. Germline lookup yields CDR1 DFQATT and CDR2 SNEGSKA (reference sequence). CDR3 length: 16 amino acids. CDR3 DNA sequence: TGCAGTGCGCGGCCCTCGAGGTGGGGGCGCACAGATACGCAGTATTTT. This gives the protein CSARPSRWGRTDTQYF.

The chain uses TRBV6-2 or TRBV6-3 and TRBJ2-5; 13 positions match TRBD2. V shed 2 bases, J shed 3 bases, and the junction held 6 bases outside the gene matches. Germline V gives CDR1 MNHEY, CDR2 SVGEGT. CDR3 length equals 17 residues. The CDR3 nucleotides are TGTGCCAGCAGTTACCTACTAGGGACTAGCGGGGAAGAGACCCAGTACTTC. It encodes CASSYLLGTSGEETQYF.

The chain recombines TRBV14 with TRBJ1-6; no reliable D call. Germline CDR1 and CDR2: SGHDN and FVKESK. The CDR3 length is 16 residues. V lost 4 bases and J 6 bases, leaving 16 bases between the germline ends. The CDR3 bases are TGTGCCAGCAGCCGTCAAGAATGGGGTATTAATTCACCCCTCCACTTT. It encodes CASSRQEWGINSPLHF.

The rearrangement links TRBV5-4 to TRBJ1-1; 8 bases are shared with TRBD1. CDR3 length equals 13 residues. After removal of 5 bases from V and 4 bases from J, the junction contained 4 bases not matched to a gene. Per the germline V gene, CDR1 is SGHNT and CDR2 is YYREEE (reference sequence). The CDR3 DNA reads TGTGCCAGCAGGTGGACAGGGAGCACTGAAGCTTTCTTT. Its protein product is CASRWTGSTEAFF.

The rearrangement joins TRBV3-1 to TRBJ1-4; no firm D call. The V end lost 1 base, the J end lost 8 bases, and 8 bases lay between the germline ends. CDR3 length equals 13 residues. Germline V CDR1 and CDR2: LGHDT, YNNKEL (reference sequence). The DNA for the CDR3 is TGTGCCAGCAGCCAAGGCAAGGACGAAAAACTGTTTTTT. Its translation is CASSQGKDEKLFF.

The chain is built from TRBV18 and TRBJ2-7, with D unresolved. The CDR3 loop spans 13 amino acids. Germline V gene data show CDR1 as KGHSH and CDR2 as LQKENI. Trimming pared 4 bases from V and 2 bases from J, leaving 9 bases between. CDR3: CASSRLQTYEQYF. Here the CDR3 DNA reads TGTGCCAGCTCACGTTTACAGACCTACGAGCAGTACTTC. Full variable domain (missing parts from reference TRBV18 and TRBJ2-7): NAGVMQNPRHLVRRRGQEARLRCSPMKGHSHVYWYRQLPEEGLKFMVYLQKENIIDESGMPKERFSAEFPKEGPSILRIQQVVRGDSAAYFCASSRLQTYEQYFGPGTRLTVT.

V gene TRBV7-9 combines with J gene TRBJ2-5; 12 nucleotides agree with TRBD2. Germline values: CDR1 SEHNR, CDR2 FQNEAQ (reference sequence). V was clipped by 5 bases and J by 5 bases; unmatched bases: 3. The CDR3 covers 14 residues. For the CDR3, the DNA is TGTGCCAGCAGCCAAGGACTAGCGGGGGAGACCCAGTACTTC. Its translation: CASSQGLAGETQYF.

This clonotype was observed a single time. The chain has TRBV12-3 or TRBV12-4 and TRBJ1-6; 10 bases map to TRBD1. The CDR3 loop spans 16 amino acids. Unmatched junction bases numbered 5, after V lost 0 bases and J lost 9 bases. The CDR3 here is CASSLAGQGFGSPLHF. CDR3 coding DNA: TGTGCCAGCAGTTTAGCGGGACAGGGGTTTGGTTCACCCCTCCACTTT.

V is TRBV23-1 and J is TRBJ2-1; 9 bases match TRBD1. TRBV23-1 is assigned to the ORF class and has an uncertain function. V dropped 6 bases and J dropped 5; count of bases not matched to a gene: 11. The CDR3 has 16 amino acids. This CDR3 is CASSLHRQGEDNEQFF. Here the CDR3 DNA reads TGCGCCAGCAGCCTACACCGACAGGGGGAGGACAATGAGCAGTTCTTC.

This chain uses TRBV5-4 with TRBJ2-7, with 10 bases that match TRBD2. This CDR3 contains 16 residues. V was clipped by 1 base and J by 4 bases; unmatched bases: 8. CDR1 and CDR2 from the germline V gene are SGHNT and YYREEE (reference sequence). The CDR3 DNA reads TGTGCCAGCAGCTTGTCCGCTAGCGGGGGATCTTACGAGCAGTACTTC. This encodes CASSLSASGGSYEQYF.

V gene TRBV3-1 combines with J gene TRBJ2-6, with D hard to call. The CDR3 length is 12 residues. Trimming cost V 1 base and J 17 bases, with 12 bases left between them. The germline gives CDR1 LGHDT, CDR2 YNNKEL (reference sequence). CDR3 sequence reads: CASSQVGEPLTF. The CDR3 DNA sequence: TGTGCCAGCAGCCAAGTCGGTGAACCTTTGACTTTC.

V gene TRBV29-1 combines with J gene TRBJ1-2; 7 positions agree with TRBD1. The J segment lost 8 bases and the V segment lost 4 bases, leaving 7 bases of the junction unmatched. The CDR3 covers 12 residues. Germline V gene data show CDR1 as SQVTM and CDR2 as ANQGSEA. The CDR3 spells CSVVQGVRGYTF. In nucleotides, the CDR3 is TGCAGCGTTGTCCAGGGGGTAAGAGGCTACACCTTC.

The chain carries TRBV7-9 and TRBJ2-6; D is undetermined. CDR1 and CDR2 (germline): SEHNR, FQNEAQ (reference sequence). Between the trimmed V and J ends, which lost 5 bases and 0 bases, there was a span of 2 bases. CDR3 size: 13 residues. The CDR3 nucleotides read TGTGCCAGCAGCATCTCTGGGGCCAACGTCCTGACTTTC. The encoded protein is CASSISGANVLTF.

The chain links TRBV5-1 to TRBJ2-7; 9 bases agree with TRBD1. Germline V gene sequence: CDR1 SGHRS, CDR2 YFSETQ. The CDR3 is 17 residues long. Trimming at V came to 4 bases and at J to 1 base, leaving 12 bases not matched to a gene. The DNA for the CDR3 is TGCGCCAGCAGCGGACGCCCGGACAGGGGCAAGTCCTACGAGCAGTACTTC. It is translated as CASSGRPDRGKSYEQYF.

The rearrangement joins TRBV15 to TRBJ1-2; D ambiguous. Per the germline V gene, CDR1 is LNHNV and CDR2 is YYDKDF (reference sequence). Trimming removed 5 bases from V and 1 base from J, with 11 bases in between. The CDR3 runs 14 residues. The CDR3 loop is CATSAGRSNYGYTF. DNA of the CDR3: TGTGCCACCAGCGCTGGGAGGAGTAACTATGGCTACACCTTC.

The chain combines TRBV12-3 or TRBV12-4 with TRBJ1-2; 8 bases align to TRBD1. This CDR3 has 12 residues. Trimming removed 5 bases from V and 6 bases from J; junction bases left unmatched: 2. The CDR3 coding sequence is TGTGCCAGCAGTGGACAGGGAAATGGCTACACCTTC. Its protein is CASSGQGNGYTF.